The 3 T cell receptor beta chains below come from one sample, sequenced in a study of radiation and T cells in renal cell carcinoma. Time point of the sample: blood 2 weeks post-SBRT. The treatment denotes: 15 Gy SBRT to primary tumor, nephrectomy 4 weeks later. Profiled with immunoSEQ multiplex PCR; TCRdb holds only in-frame clones, not every one. The data show 60,000 to 80,000 clones, about four fifths seen once. The specimen was blood, collected from a patient whose treatment included radiotherapy and nephrectomy. The receptors come from a man aged 55 to 70 with renal cell carcinoma.

The chain is built from TRBV25-1 and TRBJ2-5; TRBD2 matches 7 bases. The CDR3 sequence is 18 residues long. Germline CDR1 and CDR2: MGHDK and SYGVNS. With V trimmed by 3 bases and J by 1 base, 14 bases remained unmatched. In DNA, the CDR3 is TGTGCCAGCAGTGAGCCCTCTGAAGGCGGGGGACCCCAAGAGACCCAGTACTTC. As protein: CASSEPSEGGGPQETQYF.

The V and J genes are TRBV11-1 and TRBJ1-1; TRBD1 might be the D (6 bases). The CDR3 loop spans 14 amino acids. V lost 5 bases to trimming and J lost 4 bases, with 14 bases between them. Germline V gene sequence: CDR1 SGHAT, CDR2 FQDESV (reference sequence). Here the CDR3 reads CASSLTLTGTEAFF. In DNA form, the CDR3 reads TGTGCCAGCAGCCTTACCCTGACAGGCACTGAAGCTTTCTTT.

The chain carries TRBV5-1 and TRBJ2-3, with a possible D match to TRBD1 (6 bases). This CDR3 spans 16 amino acids. V was cut by 0 bases and J by 3 bases, with 14 bases left in between. Germline CDR1 SGHRS, CDR2 YFSETQ. CDR3 nucleotide sequence: TGCGCCAGCAGCTTGGTTGGGGGCGCTAGGACAGATACGCAGTATTTT. It encodes CASSLVGGARTDTQYF.